One sample yielded the 5 T cell receptor beta chains listed below, sequenced in a study of siplizumab effects on memory and regulatory T cells. Only in-frame clones appear in the TCRdb table, and some are missing; sequencing was by immunoSEQ multiplex PCR. The sample shows tens of thousands of clones, 75% to 90% of them seen only once. Material: Tregs sorted from blood. The receptors derive from a human donor in good health.

V is TRBV14 and J is TRBJ2-7; D unclear. CDR1 and CDR2 from the germline V gene are SGHDN and FVKESK. The CDR3 covers 14 residues. The germline V and J ends were trimmed by 4 bases and 5 bases, with 15 bases remaining between them. The CDR3 loop is CASSPWTLAHEQYF. CDR3 bases: TGTGCCAGCAGCCCCTGGACCTTGGCCCACGAGCAGTACTTC.

The gene calls are TRBV7-2 and TRBJ2-3; D unclear. This CDR3 is 13 amino acids long. Per germline, CDR1 SGHTA and CDR2 FQGNSA. V lost 2 bases and J 4 bases, leaving 7 bases between the germline ends. As DNA, the CDR3 is TGTGCCAGCAGCTTAAGTCGGGCAGATACGCAGTATTTT. Translated: CASSLSRADTQYF. The full variable domain, in which reference TRBV7-2 and TRBJ2-3 provide the parts outside the CDR3, is GAGVSQSPSNKVTEKGKDVELRCDPISGHTALYWYRQSLGQGLEFLIYFQGNSAPDKSGLPSDRFSAERTGGSVSTLTIQRTQQEDSAVYLCASSLSRADTQYFGPGTRLTVL.

The gene calls are TRBV19 and TRBJ2-1; 10 bases align to TRBD1. J was trimmed by 6 bases and V by 6 bases; bases with no gene match: 8. This CDR3 is 15 amino acids long. CDR1 LNHDA and CDR2 SQIVND come from the germline V gene (reference sequence). The CDR3 sequence is CASSPGTGALNEQFF. The CDR3 DNA is TGTGCCAGTAGCCCGGGGACAGGGGCCCTCAATGAGCAGTTCTTC.

The chain carries TRBV6-1 and TRBJ1-3; D is possibly TRBD1 (5 bases). CDR3 length: 15 residues. The germline V gene has CDR1 MNHNS and CDR2 SASEGT. The V end lost 5 bases, the J end lost 0 bases, and 11 bases lay between the germline ends. This CDR3 is CASSSGRSSGNTIYF. CDR3 bases: TGTGCCAGCAGTTCGGGACGGAGCTCTGGAAACACCATATATTTT.

The chain combines TRBV6-1 with TRBJ2-3, with a tentative D call TRBD2 (6 bases). CDR3 length: 15 amino acids. With 4 bases removed from V and 5 bases from J, the gap between germline ends came to 16 bases. The germline gives CDR1 MNHNS, CDR2 SASEGT. The CDR3 bases are TGTGCCAGCAGTGGAGGAGGAGGGCTGGGAGATACGCAGTATTTT. Translated, it gives CASSGGGGLGDTQYF.